This paragraph reports one T cell receptor beta chain. The antigen this receptor binds is unknown. No per-base quality is available; no much larger clone lies one base away. The CDR3 holds 13 amino acids from the cysteine to the phenylalanine. Only the CDR3 region is kept as DNA, spanning 39 bases read in frame from base 1. V is pared back by 4 bases and J by 0 bases, with 7 bases lying between the germline termini. The data were obtained in a study of blood T cell repertoires in COVID-19 (dated by TCRdb to the early 2020s). Looking at the study overall: Samples from collaborators originated in the United States, Italy and Spain and spanned both the acute and convalescent phases of COVID-19. The material from the prospective study consisted of cDNA or gDNA derived from T cells, B-cell-depleted T cells, or PBMCs. The dataset comprised deeply sampled blood TCRbeta repertoires from subjects exposed to, actively infected with, or recovered from COVID-19. The repertoires were made available in a free public database intended to serve as a resource for research on the immune response to SARS-CoV-2. Samples came from the ongoing ImmuneRACE study (first 160 participants) plus 1,254 subjects from 6 global collaborators. A de-identified subject ID, COVID-19 status, age in years and sex were almost always included in the sample metadata. Where HLA class I and class II types were available, the types were taken from metadata supplied by the sample provider, not from assay-based typing.

Participants in the prospective study were aged about 18 to 89 years, lived in 20 to 25 United States geographic areas, and enrolled through a virtual design. To assign participants to cohorts, the prospective study relied on clinical history that participants themselves reported in a screening survey and a study questionnaire. Recovered participants in ImmuneRACE Cohort 3 were defined by two consecutive negative NP/OP PCR tests, clearance by a healthcare professional, or resolution of symptoms. Each participant in the prospective study had whole blood, serum and a nasopharyngeal or oropharyngeal swab collected by mobile phlebotomists. Over a roughly two-month period, participants in the prospective study had the option of providing additional blood draws and questionnaires. Prospective study blood samples were shipped either frozen or at room temperature before DNA extraction. Findings and caveats that apply to the study as a whole: Clinical and demographic metadata were provided uncurated, with the amount varying by source and participant.

The immunoSEQ Assay, a bias-controlled multiplex PCR, was used to amplify TCRbeta CDR3 regions from genomic DNA. Per the source publication's procedure: Within the assay, amplification of reference gene primers was used to estimate how many nucleated cells each sample contained. Sequence reads were collapsed and filtered to measure the absolute abundance of every unique TCRbeta CDR3 rearrangement. For each sample, productive Simpson clonality was calculated as the square root of Simpson's diversity index over productive rearrangements. As stored in TCRdb, this immuneACCESS dataset retains in-frame rearrangements with V and J assigned. A fraction of the clones does not appear; measured against another copy, unresolved V genes explain less than half of the discrepancy, and the remainder lacks a known reason. That table furnishes V, J and clone size, whereas the DNA furnished D and trimming. This sample holds a few hundred thousand clones; roughly 89% were observed only once. The ten biggest clones cover 1.5% to 2% of the sample.

This receptor was identified in a woman under 40 who had recovered from COVID-19. The chain is encoded by TRBV12-3 or TRBV12-4 joined to TRBJ2-7, with the identity of the D gene unclear. Input material: PBMCs or T cells enriched from blood (not recorded which). This receptor has the CDR3 CASSSRSSYEQYF. The sequenced DNA is TGTGCCAGCAGTTCGAGGAGCTCCTACGAGCAGTACTTC.